This T cell receptor beta chain emerged from a study of T-cell memory formation after mild COVID-19. In the study overall: The study found TCR clusters largely donor specific.

Per the germline V gene, CDR1 is SQVTM and CDR2 is ANQGSEA. V lost 7 bases and J lost 4, with 10 bases in between. CDR3 length equals 12 residues. Remarks on this clonotype: What it binds is unknown.

From the 5' RACE reads, TCRdb called clonotypes with MiXCR, one entry per CDR3 protein. Of approximately 89,000 distinct CDR3 sequences in the sample, about 13% are singletons; the top ten hold around two fifths. Study-wide findings and caveats: CD4+ bias marked clones expanding day 15 to 37, unlike balanced contracting clones. The study detected some responding clones in pre-infection memory, suggesting cross-reactive memory joined. Researchers report contracting CD4+ clones mostly in CM and EM, with CD8+ clones in EMRA.

Specimen: PBMCs or a T cell subset sorted from them (not recorded which). The sequence was collected from a young man who had mild COVID-19 (a few samples of this study predate the infection). Cell type and time point are not known. This chain connects TRBV29-1 to TRBJ2-2; weak D call: TRBD2 (6 bases). The chain's CDR3 is CSAAGGTGELFF. CDR3 DNA sequence: TGCAGCGCGGCCGGGGGCACCGGGGAGCTGTTTTTT.